This T cell receptor beta chain was retrieved from a study of T cell changes during pregnancy in multiple sclerosis. Germline lookup yields CDR1 SQVTM and CDR2 ANQGSEA. With 3 bases removed from V and 6 bases from J, the gap between germline ends came to 18 bases. The CDR3 is made up of 14 amino acids. Generated by immunoSEQ multiplex PCR, the TCRdb table keeps only in-frame clones and is missing some. The sample carries some 40,000 clones, 80% to 95% recorded once. In this sample, this clone turned up once. Source: CD4+ T cells from peripheral blood mononuclear cells, taken in the third trimester of pregnancy. The origin of this receptor is a female donor in good health, enrolled as a control in a pregnancy study. This chain connects TRBV29-1 to TRBJ2-7, with D tentatively TRBD1 (6 bases). This CDR3 reads CSVEAGVGVGEQYF. The DNA of the CDR3 is TGCAGCGTTGAGGCAGGGGTAGGGGTAGGCGAGCAGTACTTC.